Listed here are 18 T cell receptor beta chains from one sample, sequenced in a study of shared clonotypes between healthy human individuals. Assay used: immunoSEQ multiplex PCR; TCRdb lists only in-frame clones, some missing. The top ten hold around 1.7% of the sample, which has about 770,000 clones, roughly two thirds seen once. The specimen sequenced was memory CD4+ T cells sorted from blood. Subset described: CD45RA-negative fraction. The source of these receptors is a woman under 40 in good health.

The chain couples TRBV9 to TRBJ2-7; D is possibly TRBD2 (6 bases). Trimming cost V 0 bases and J 3 bases, with 16 bases left between them. Germline assignment: CDR1 SGDLS and CDR2 YYNGEE. The CDR3 spans 16 residues. CDR3 DNA: TGTGCCAGCAGCGTAGCGGGCGGGACCCAGATCTACGAGCAGTACTTC. As protein: CASSVAGGTQIYEQYF.

The CDR3 is CASSSIMGQGAYGYTF. Written as DNA, the CDR3 is TGTGCCAGCAGTTCGATTATGGGACAGGGGGCCTATGGCTACACCTTC. This chain connects TRBV27 to TRBJ1-2, with TRBD1 matching over 12 bases. Germline V gene lookup returns CDR1 MNHEY and CDR2 SMNVEV (reference sequence). J lost 4 bases, V lost 4 bases, and 7 bases had no gene match. The CDR3 consists of 16 residues.

This clone was seen just once. The chain carries TRBV29-1 and TRBJ1-1; the match to TRBD1 covers 9 bases. CDR3 length: 13 residues. Germline lookup yields CDR1 SQVTM and CDR2 ANQGSEA. V shed 7 bases, J shed 2 bases, and the junction held 5 bases outside the gene matches. CDR3 DNA sequence: TGCAGCGCTGCAACAGGGGGCAACACTGAAGCTTTCTTT. Translation: CSAATGGNTEAFF.

The V gene is TRBV6-5, the J gene TRBJ2-1; 8 bases agree with TRBD2. Looked up from germline, CDR1 is MNHEY and CDR2 is SVGAGI. CDR3 length equals 15 residues. The V and J ends lost 5 bases and 4 bases, in that order; junction bases with no gene match: 7. The CDR3 spells CASSAFSGDYNEQFF. CDR3 DNA sequence: TGTGCCAGCAGTGCCTTTAGCGGGGATTACAATGAGCAGTTCTTC.

The count of this clone is one. The same CDR3 is also encoded by other DNA sequences in this sample. The rearrangement links TRBV28 to TRBJ1-1; D gene uncertain. The CDR3 consists of 11 residues. The germline V gene encodes CDR1 MDHEN and CDR2 SYDVKM. Trimming removed 7 bases from V and 1 base from J, with 4 bases in between. Here the CDR3 reads CASKGNTEAFF. DNA of the CDR3: TGTGCCAGCAAGGGGAACACTGAAGCTTTCTTT. Combining the CDR3 with reference TRBV28 and TRBJ1-1 gives the whole variable domain DVKVTQSSRYLVKRTGEKVFLECVQDMDHENMFWYRQDPGLGLRLIYFSYDVKMKEKGDIPEGYSVSREKKERFSLILESASTNQTSMYLCASKGNTEAFFGQGTRLTVV.

The V gene is TRBV5-4, the J gene TRBJ1-5; a weak D match, TRBD1 (6 bases). CDR1 is SGHNT and CDR2 is YYREEE in the germline V gene (reference sequence). The CDR3 totals 15 residues. Trimming cost V 0 bases and J 4 bases, with 11 bases left between them. Here the CDR3 DNA reads TGTGCCAGCAGCTTGGGAGGGACACTGAATCAGCCCCAGCATTTT. Protein: CASSLGGTLNQPQHF.

This chain links TRBV2 with TRBJ2-3; 9 positions match TRBD2. CDR1 SNHLY and CDR2 FYNNEI come from the germline V gene. This CDR3 has 15 amino acids. V was clipped by 6 bases and J by 0 bases; unmatched bases: 4. DNA of the CDR3: TGTGCCAGCAGATTGGGACTAGCCAGCACAGATACGCAGTATTTT. As protein: CASRLGLASTDTQYF. Based on the CDR3 plus reference TRBV2 and TRBJ2-3, the full variable domain is EPEVTQTPSHQVTQMGQEVILRCVPISNHLYFYWYRQILGQKVEFLVSFYNNEISEKSEIFDDQFSVERPDGSNFTLKIRSTKLEDSAMYFCASRLGLASTDTQYFGPGTRLTVL.

This chain joins TRBV5-1 and TRBJ2-3; 9 bases are a match to TRBD1. The CDR3 runs 16 residues. Trimming cost V 7 bases and J 5 bases; bases outside gene matches: 14. CDR1 SGHRS and CDR2 YFSETQ come from the germline V gene. The CDR3: CASQDLNRGQVDTQYF. For the CDR3, the DNA is TGCGCCAGCCAAGACCTGAACAGGGGGCAGGTAGATACGCAGTATTTT.

This clone was found a few times. The junction shows a germline mismatch at one end, possibly a read error. The rearrangement uses TRBV5-1 and TRBJ1-1, with 9 bases identical to TRBD1. Germline CDR1 is SGHRS and CDR2 is YFSETQ. This CDR3 contains 13 residues. The CDR3 sequence is CASSLNRDRERLF. CDR3 in DNA: TGCGCCAGCAGCTTAAACCGGGACAGGGAAAGATTATTT.

This clone has a handful of counts. V is TRBV25-1 and J is TRBJ2-5; D not resolved. CDR3 length equals 12 residues. Trimming left V 1 base short and J 5 bases short, with 5 bases between. Germline assignment: CDR1 MGHDK and CDR2 SYGVNS. CDR3 sequence reads: CASSESDETQYF. CDR3 sequence (DNA): TGTGCCAGCAGTGAATCCGACGAGACCCAGTACTTC.

The genes are TRBV11-2 and TRBJ2-7; D not resolved. This CDR3 has 14 amino acids. Germline V lookup: CDR1 SGHAT, CDR2 FQNNGV. Trimming removed 5 bases at V and 1 base at J, with 12 bases between. This CDR3 reads CASSPRIGSYEQYF. The CDR3 nucleotides read TGTGCCAGCAGCCCCCGGATAGGTTCCTACGAGCAGTACTTC.

The table lists this clone with a few counts. The chain couples TRBV7-9 to TRBJ2-2; D perhaps matches TRBD1 (6 bases). The CDR3 extends over 15 amino acids. V was clipped by 4 bases and J by 0 bases, with 9 bases between them. Germline CDR1 is SEHNR and CDR2 is FQNEAQ (reference sequence). The CDR3 DNA follows: TGTGCCAGCAGCTCCGGGACAACGAACACCGGGGAGCTGTTTTTT. Translating gives CASSSGTTNTGELFF.

As to this clone: In the same sample, other DNA sequences code for this CDR3. DNA for the CDR3: TGCGCCAGCTCCGGGACAGGGGATTATGGCTACACCTTC. Translating it yields CASSGTGDYGYTF. V is TRBV10-2 and J is TRBJ1-2, with 10 bases that match TRBD1. Germline CDR1 is WSHSY and CDR2 is SAAADI. This CDR3 has 13 amino acids. Trimming removed 8 bases from V and 5 bases from J; junction bases left unmatched: 5.

The V call is TRBV19, the J call TRBJ1-1; D remains unclear. V was clipped by 3 bases and J by 2 bases, with 7 bases between them. Germline lookup yields CDR1 LNHDA and CDR2 SQIVND (reference sequence). The CDR3 consists of 13 residues. CDR3 DNA sequence: TGTGCCAGTAGTATGACCTTAAACACTGAAGCTTTCTTT. Its protein is CASSMTLNTEAFF.

Details on this clone: Other DNA sequences in this specimen translate into the identical CDR3. Here the CDR3 DNA reads TGCGCCAGCAGCTCACAGGGGAAGAACACTGAAGCTTTCTTT. It encodes CASSSQGKNTEAFF. J is TRBJ1-1 and V is TRBV5-1, with 7 positions matching TRBD1. This CDR3 is built from 14 residues. The trim removed 3 bases at V and 1 base at J, leaving 3 bases unmatched. CDR1 is SGHRS and CDR2 is YFSETQ in the germline V gene. The whole variable domain, filled in from reference TRBV5-1 and TRBJ1-1, reads KAGVTQTPRYLIKTRGQQVTLSCSPISGHRSVSWYQQTPGQGLQFLFEYFSETQRNKGNFPGRFSGRQFSNSRSEMNVSTLELGDSALYLCASSSQGKNTEAFFGQGTRLTVV.

This clone was observed a handful of times. The rearrangement joins TRBV5-5 to TRBJ1-2; D is perhaps TRBD1 (6 bases). V lost 4 bases, J lost 8 bases, and 18 bases lay in between. CDR1 and CDR2 from the germline V gene are SGHKS and YYEKEE (reference sequence). The CDR3 loop spans 14 amino acids. Here the CDR3 reads CASSLWGATRGYTF. The CDR3 region has the DNA TGTGCCAGCAGCCTCTGGGGGGCGACACGAGGCTACACCTTC.

V usage is TRBV18 and J usage is TRBJ2-3; D ambiguous. The V and J ends lost 0 bases and 2 bases respectively, with 18 bases between them. Germline V lookup: CDR1 KGHSH, CDR2 LQKENI. The CDR3 is made up of 18 amino acids. The CDR3 region has the DNA TGTGCCAGCTCACCACCGGGCAGGCGCTCACGTAACACAGATACGCAGTATTTT. It yields the protein CASSPPGRRSRNTDTQYF.

This clone was seen at least ten times. V and J are TRBV7-2 and TRBJ1-5; 8 positions match TRBD1. The CDR3 runs 15 residues. V shed 4 bases, J shed 3 bases, and the junction held 5 bases outside the gene matches. Germline lookup yields CDR1 SGHTA and CDR2 FQGNSA. DNA of the CDR3: TGTGCCAGCAGCTCTGGACAGGGCGACAATCAGCCCCAGCATTTT. Protein product: CASSSGQGDNQPQHF.